Below, one T cell receptor beta chain is given with its context. As yet, its antigen is unknown. Assay: immunoSEQ multiplex PCR; the TCRdb copy retains only in-frame clones and omits some. The sample yields around 60,000 clones, about 90% seen once. This sample was included in a study of PD-1 blockade in classical Hodgkin lymphoma. Overall study results and limits: Prior to therapy, complete responders displayed diversity much like that of newly diagnosed patients. Repertoire differences have undefined causes, possibly disease activity or prior therapy. CD4+ TCR diversity rose significantly by C4D1, and CD8+ TCR diversity did not.

CDR1 is MNHNY and CDR2 is SVGAGI in the germline V gene (reference sequence). This CDR3 has 16 amino acids. V gave up 1 base and J gave up 4 bases, with 17 bases separating them. As to time point: cycle 4 day 1 (C4D1), after less than 7 weeks of nivolumab. Each patient experienced a relapse that followed autologous stem cell transplantation, and brentuximab vedotin exposure varied. The chain joins TRBV6-6 to TRBJ2-7; D may be TRBD1 (6 bases). Material: peripheral blood mononuclear cells (PBMCs), obtained before the fourth cycle of nivolumab. This TCR came from a human donor with classical Hodgkin lymphoma. CDR3 protein: CASSYFGTPGIYEQYF. The CDR3 DNA reads as TGTGCCAGCAGTTACTTCGGGACACCAGGGATATACGAGCAGTACTTC.